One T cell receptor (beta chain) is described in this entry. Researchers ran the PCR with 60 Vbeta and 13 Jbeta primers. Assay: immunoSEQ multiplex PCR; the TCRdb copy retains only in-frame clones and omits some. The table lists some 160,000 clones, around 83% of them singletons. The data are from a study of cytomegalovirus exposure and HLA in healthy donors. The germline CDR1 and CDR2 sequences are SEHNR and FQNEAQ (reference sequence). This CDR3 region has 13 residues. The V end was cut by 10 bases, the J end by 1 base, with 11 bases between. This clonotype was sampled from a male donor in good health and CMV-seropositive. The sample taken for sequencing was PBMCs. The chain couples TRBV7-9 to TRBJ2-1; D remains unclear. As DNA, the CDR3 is TGTGCCACCCCAGAGGAATCCTACAATGAGCAGTTCTTC. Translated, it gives CATPEESYNEQFF.